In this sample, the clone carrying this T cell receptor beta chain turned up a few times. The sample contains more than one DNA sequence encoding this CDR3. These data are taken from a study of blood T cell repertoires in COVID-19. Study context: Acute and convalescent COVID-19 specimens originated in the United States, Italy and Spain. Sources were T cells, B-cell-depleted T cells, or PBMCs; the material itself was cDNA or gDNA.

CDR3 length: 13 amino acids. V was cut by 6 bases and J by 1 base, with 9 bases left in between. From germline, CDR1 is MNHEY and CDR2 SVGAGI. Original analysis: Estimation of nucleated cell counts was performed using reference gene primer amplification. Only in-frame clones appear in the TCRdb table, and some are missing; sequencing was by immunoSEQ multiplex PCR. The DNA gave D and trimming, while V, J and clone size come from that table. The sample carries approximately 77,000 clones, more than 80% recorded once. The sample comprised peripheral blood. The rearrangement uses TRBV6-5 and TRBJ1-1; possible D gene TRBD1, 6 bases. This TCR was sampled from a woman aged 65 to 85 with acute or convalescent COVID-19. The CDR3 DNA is TGTGCCAGCAGCTTACAGGGGAACACTGAAGCTTTCTTT. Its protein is CASSLQGNTEAFF.